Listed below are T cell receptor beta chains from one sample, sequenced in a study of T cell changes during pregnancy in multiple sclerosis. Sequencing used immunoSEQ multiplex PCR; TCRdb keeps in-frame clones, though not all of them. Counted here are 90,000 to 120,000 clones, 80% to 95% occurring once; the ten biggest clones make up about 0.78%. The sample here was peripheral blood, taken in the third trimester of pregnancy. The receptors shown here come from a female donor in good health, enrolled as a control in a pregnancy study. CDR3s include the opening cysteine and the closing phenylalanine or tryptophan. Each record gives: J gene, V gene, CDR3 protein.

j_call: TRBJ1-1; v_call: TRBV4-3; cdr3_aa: CASSRLRATEAFF
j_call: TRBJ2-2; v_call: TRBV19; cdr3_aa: CASRSTGENTGELFF
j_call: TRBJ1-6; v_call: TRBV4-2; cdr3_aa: CASSYPGGGNNSPLHF
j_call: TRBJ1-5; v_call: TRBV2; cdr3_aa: CASSEAPLTVGNQPQHF
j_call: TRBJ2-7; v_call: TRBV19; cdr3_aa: CASSIGSDSLSKQYF
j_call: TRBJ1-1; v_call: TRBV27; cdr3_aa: CASSPILGRQARTEAFF
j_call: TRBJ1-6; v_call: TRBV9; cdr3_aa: CASSSNYNSPLHF
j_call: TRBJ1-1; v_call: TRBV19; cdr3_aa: CASSVRVRAEAFF
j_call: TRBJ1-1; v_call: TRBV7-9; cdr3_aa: CASSFLDRSTEAFF
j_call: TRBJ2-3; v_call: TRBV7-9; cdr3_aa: CASSSGLAGHTDTQYF
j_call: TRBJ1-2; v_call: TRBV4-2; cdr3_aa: CASSQEGDLVGYTF
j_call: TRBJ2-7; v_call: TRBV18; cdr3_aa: CASSPGPGGVAYEQYF
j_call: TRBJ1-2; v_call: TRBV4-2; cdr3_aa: CASSQPQGDLYGYTF
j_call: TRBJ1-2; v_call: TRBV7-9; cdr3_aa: CASSPDRTNYGYTF
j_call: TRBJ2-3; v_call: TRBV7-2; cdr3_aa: CASSEGGTPIMYTQYF
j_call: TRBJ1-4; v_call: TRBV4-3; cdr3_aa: CASSPRGGDEKLFF
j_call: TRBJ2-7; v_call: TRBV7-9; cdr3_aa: CASSSGTGTSSYEQYF
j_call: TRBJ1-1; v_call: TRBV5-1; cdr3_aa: CASSLGSGYNTEAFF
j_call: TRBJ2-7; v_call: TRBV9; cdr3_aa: CASSARGSGEQYF
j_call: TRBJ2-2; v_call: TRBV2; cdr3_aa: CASGQGASGELFF
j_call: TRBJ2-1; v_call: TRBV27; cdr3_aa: CASSSPLAEYNEQFF
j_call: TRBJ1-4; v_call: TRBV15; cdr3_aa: CATSRSGGGGDPSVAGNLEKLFF
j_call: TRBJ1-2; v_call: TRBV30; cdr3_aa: CAWSRDSLRGDYGYTF
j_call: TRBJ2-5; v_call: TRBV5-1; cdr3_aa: CASSARTSGGQETQYF
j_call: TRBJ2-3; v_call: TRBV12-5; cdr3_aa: CASGLVLRGEGTDTQYF
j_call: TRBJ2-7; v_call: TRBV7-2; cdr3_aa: CASSLGGAGARAPYEQYF
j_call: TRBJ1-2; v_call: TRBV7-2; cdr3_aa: CASSSDSIYGYTF
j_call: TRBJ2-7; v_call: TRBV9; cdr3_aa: CASSPSSGYEQYF
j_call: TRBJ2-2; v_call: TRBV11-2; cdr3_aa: CASRERGGGAVAPGELFF
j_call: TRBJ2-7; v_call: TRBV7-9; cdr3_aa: CASSPLGGEQYF
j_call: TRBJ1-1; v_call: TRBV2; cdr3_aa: CATSLGANTEAFF
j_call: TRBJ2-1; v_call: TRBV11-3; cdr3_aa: CASSSRAGGIDEQFF
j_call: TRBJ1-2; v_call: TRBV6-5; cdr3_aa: CASRGTDYGYTF
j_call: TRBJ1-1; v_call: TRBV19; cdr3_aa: CASSPRLRDRGLVTEAFF
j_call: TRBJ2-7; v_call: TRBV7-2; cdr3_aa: CASSARQGNYEQYF
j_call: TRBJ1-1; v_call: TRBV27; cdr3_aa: CASSILVGANTEAFF
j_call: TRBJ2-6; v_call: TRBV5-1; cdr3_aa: CASSITGSSGANVLTF
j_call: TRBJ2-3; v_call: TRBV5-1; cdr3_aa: CASSRAPTSGGDTQYF
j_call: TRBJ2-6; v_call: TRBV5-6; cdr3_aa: CASSPDRSEANVLTF
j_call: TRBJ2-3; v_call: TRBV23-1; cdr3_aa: CATGRTGVADTQYF
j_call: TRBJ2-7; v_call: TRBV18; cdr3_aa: CASSPPGRSSYEQYF
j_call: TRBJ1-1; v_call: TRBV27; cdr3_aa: CASSLDRRTNTEAFF